This passage covers 5 T cell receptor beta chains from one sample sequenced in a study of tumor and adjacent non-tumor tissue in lung cancer. A modified ARM-PCR protocol with three rounds of nested PCR amplified TCRbeta. TCRdb analysed the multiplex PCR reads with MiXCR anew, one entry per CDR3 protein. Of approximately 130,000 distinct CDR3 sequences in the sample, 55% to 75% were seen once. The template was RNA from unsorted bulk tissue. Sequencing was carried out using lung tumor tissue. All receptors derive from a man younger than 40 with non-small cell lung cancer.

On this clonotype: Since a much larger clone is just one base distant, this may be a read error. This CDR3 reads CASSKTASYEQYF. CDR3 sequence (DNA): TGTGCCAGCAGTAAAACCGCCTCCTACGAGCAGTACTTC. V gene TRBV6-5 combines with J gene TRBJ2-7, with D unclear. The CDR3 spans 13 residues. Germline assignment: CDR1 MNHEY and CDR2 SVGAGI. With 5 bases removed from V and 0 bases from J, the gap between germline ends came to 8 bases.

Worth noting for this clonotype: A single base separates this from a much larger clone, so it may be a read error. V gene TRBV12-3 or TRBV12-4 combines with J gene TRBJ2-2; D might be TRBD1 (5 bases). With 6 bases removed from V and 6 bases from J, the gap between germline ends came to 8 bases. The CDR3 sequence is 12 residues long. The CDR3 region is CASSQGSGELFF. The CDR3 DNA is TGTGCCAGCAGCCAGGGATCCGGGGAGCTGTTTTTT.

Of note for this clonotype: At one boundary the junction diverges from the germline segment, which might be a read error. The chain combines TRBV18 with TRBJ2-5; D not certain. The CDR3 spans 12 residues. CDR1 is KGHSH, CDR2 LQKENI, per germline. The CDR3 DNA follows: TGTGCCAGCTCACCACGTTCGGAGATCCAGTACTTC. Translated, it gives CASSPRSEIQYF.

A remark on this clonotype: A much larger clone sits a single nucleotide away, making a read error possible. This chain uses TRBV4-2 with TRBJ2-3; TRBD2 agrees at 8 bases. Germline assignment: CDR1 LGHNA and CDR2 YNFKEQ. This CDR3 region has 15 residues. CDR3 nucleotide sequence: TGTGGCAGCAGCCAAGATCTGGTAGCGGGGGATACGCAGTATTTT. Translation: CGSSQDLVAGDTQYF.

To note about this clonotype: A much bigger clone sits one base away, suggesting this may be a read error. V usage is TRBV20-1 and J usage is TRBJ2-7; D unclear. Trimming removed 3 bases from V and 0 bases from J, with 12 bases in between. The CDR3 spans 14 residues. Germline assignment: CDR1 DFQATT and CDR2 SNEGSKA (reference sequence). CDR3 bases: TGCAGTGCTAGGGTAGTGCCGAGCTCCTACGAGCAGTACTTC. Translated, it gives CSARVVPSSYEQYF.